Each of the 27 T cell receptor beta chains below was sequenced from the same sample in a study of vaccination and CD4 T cells after COVID-19. Cultured CD4+ T-cell DNA underwent Oncomine TCR Beta short-read sequencing. MiXCR was run by TCRdb on the PCR reads, yielding one entry per CDR3 protein. The data contain roughly 25,000 distinct CDR3 sequences, more than 25% of them seen just once; the ten biggest clones take up 2.5% to 3.5%. Their antigens are not known. This sample's time point: late sampling 161 to 241 days after vaccination in a few convalescent patients. Treatment here: approximately 9-day PBMC culture with coronavirus spike peptide pools or control peptides (ViraFEST assay). Sequenced here: CD4+ T cells from blood, cultured in vitro, sampled about 7 months after SARS-CoV-2 vaccination. These receptors were taken from a human donor who had recovered from COVID-19.

The chain carries TRBV6-1 and TRBJ2-1, with TRBD2 identical over 7 bases. CDR1 and CDR2 from the germline V gene are MNHNS and SASEGT. J lost 3 bases, V lost 8 bases, and 4 bases had no gene match. There are 13 residues in the CDR3. DNA for the CDR3: TGTGCCAGCGGGGCTAGCGGCTACAATGAGCAGTTCTTC. Amino acids: CASGASGYNEQFF.

This clonotype was counted between two and nine times. The chain joins TRBV19 to TRBJ1-1; D uncertain. Germline CDR1 and CDR2: LNHDA and SQIVND (reference sequence). CDR3 length equals 13 residues. Trimming removed 3 bases at V and 1 base at J, with 6 bases between. The DNA of the CDR3 is TGTGCCAGTAGTATCGGGTCGAACACTGAAGCTTTCTTT. Its protein is CASSIGSNTEAFF.

This clonotype came up a few times. J is TRBJ2-7 and V is TRBV15; 7 bases align to TRBD1. The length of the CDR3 is 14 residues. The germline CDR1 and CDR2 sequences are LNHNV and YYDKDF (reference sequence). V was pared by 0 bases and J by 2 bases, with 1 base of the junction left unmatched. The CDR3 nucleotides read TGTGCCACCAGCAGAGATACAGGGGCCTACGAGCAGTACTTC. Its translation is CATSRDTGAYEQYF.

CDR3 nucleotides: TGTGCCAGCAGTTACCAAAGGGCCGTTCGGGAGACCCAGTACTTC. As protein: CASSYQRAVRETQYF. The chain joins TRBV6-2 or TRBV6-3 to TRBJ2-5; D is undetermined. V was pared by 2 bases and J by 5 bases, with 15 bases between. Germline-derived CDR1 and CDR2 are MNHEY and SVGEGT. This CDR3 is 15 amino acids long.

CDR3 loop: CASALQGRTFF. CDR3 DNA: TGTGCCAGCGCATTACAGGGTCGGACTTTCTTT. The rearrangement joins TRBV28 to TRBJ1-1; the D gene is possibly TRBD1 (6 bases). The germline V gene encodes CDR1 MDHEN and CDR2 SYDVKM. The V gene lost 8 bases and the J gene lost 12 bases, with 16 bases spanning the gap. The CDR3 runs to 11 residues. The entire variable domain, with the rest obtained from reference TRBV28 and TRBJ1-1, is as follows: DVKVTQSSRYLVKRTGEKVFLECVQDMDHENMFWYRQDPGLGLRLIYFSYDVKMKEKGDIPEGYSVSREKKERFSLILESASTNQTSMYLCASALQGRTFFGQGTRLTVV.

The CDR3 sequence: CSARTDKVYGYTF. In nucleotides, the CDR3 is TGCAGTGCTAGGACGGACAAGGTCTATGGCTACACCTTC. The V and J genes are TRBV20-1 and TRBJ1-2; D perhaps matches TRBD1 (5 bases). V was clipped by 3 bases and J by 4 bases, with 12 bases between them. Germline loops: CDR1 DFQATT, CDR2 SNEGSKA (reference sequence). The CDR3 has 13 residues.

This chain uses TRBV28 with TRBJ2-1; D is uncertain. CDR1 and CDR2 from the germline V gene are MDHEN and SYDVKM. CDR3 length: 13 residues. Trimming took off 3 bases at V and 5 bases at J, with 8 bases between the two ends. The CDR3, as DNA: TGTGCCAGCAGTTTGCAGGAGAACAATGAGCAGTTCTTC. Translation gives CASSLQENNEQFF.

This chain connects TRBV7-9 to TRBJ2-7, with D perhaps assigned TRBD1 or TRBD2 (5 bases each). Germline CDR1 is SEHNR and CDR2 is FQNEAQ (reference sequence). The CDR3 has 18 residues. V shed 5 bases and J shed 3 bases, with 26 bases lying between them. The CDR3 nucleotides are TGTGCCAGCAGCATCCGGGACCGCAATAACCCTAACCACTACGAGCAGTACTTC. This codes for CASSIRDRNNPNHYEQYF.

The chain links TRBV5-4 to TRBJ1-6, with D perhaps TRBD1 (5 bases). Looked up from germline, CDR1 is SGHNT and CDR2 is YYREEE (reference sequence). V was shortened by 2 bases and J by 7 bases, with 10 bases between the two germline ends. This CDR3 has 14 amino acids. CDR3 sequence (DNA): TGTGCCAGCAGCTTCCCAGGGTCGAATTCACCCCTCCACTTT. This codes for CASSFPGSNSPLHF. Full variable domain (missing parts from reference TRBV5-4 and TRBJ1-6): ETGVTQSPTHLIKTRGQQVTLRCSSQSGHNTVSWYQQALGQGPQFIFQYYREEENGRGNFPPRFSGLQFPNYSSELNVNALELDDSALYLCASSFPGSNSPLHFGNGTRLTVT.

CDR3 loop: CASSLNGVLPQHF. CDR3 nucleotide sequence: TGTGCCAGCAGTTTAAATGGGGTTCTGCCCCAGCATTTT. The rearrangement links TRBV27 to TRBJ1-5; D remains ambiguous. Germline lookup yields CDR1 MNHEY and CDR2 SMNVEV (reference sequence). CDR3 length equals 13 residues. V shed 2 bases and J shed 9 bases, with 11 bases lying between them.

This clonotype was seen a handful of times. The V gene is TRBV19, the J gene TRBJ1-2; the D gene is possibly TRBD1 (6 bases). The CDR3 is 14 residues long. V lost 6 bases and J 0 bases, leaving 11 bases between the germline ends. The germline gives CDR1 LNHDA, CDR2 SQIVND (reference sequence). The CDR3 DNA follows: TGTGCCAGTAGCGGGACACTGGCTAACTATGGCTACACCTTC. It translates to CASSGTLANYGYTF.

J is TRBJ1-2 and V is TRBV20-1; D might be TRBD1 (5 bases). With 1 base removed from V and 3 bases from J, the gap between germline ends came to 12 bases. Germline V lookup: CDR1 DFQATT, CDR2 SNEGSKA (reference sequence). The CDR3 is 14 residues long. The CDR3 DNA reads as TGCAGTGCTAGAGGTGCCGGGACGGACTATGGCTACACCTTC. Translation: CSARGAGTDYGYTF.

The CDR3 nucleotides read TGTGCCAGCAGCCTAGGGGTCCTAAGGACAGATACGCAGTATTTT. It specifies CASSLGVLRTDTQYF. The rearrangement links TRBV7-3 to TRBJ2-3; TRBD1 might be the D (5 bases). V was pared by 5 bases and J by 3 bases, with 15 bases between. The CDR3 spans 15 residues. Germline V gene data show CDR1 as SGHTA and CDR2 as FQGTGA.

A few counts support this clonotype. The V and J genes are TRBV2 and TRBJ2-3; perhaps TRBD1 as D (6 bases). CDR3 size: 13 residues. With 2 bases removed from V and 6 bases from J, the gap between germline ends came to 9 bases. Looked up from germline, CDR1 is SNHLY and CDR2 is FYNNEI. The CDR3 bases are TGTGCCAGCAGTGAACAGGGGATGGATACGCAGTATTTT. It encodes CASSEQGMDTQYF.

This chain joins TRBV19 and TRBJ1-1, with TRBD1 as a possible D gene (5 bases). V was pared by 7 bases and J by 2 bases, with 17 bases between. Germline V CDR1 and CDR2: LNHDA, SQIVND (reference sequence). The CDR3 runs to 15 residues. The CDR3 DNA is TGTGCCAGTACCCACACGGGGGGAGTAAACACTGAAGCTTTCTTT. This codes for CASTHTGGVNTEAFF.

This clonotype came up a few times. This chain uses TRBV20-1 with TRBJ1-2; 7 nucleotides match TRBD1. The CDR3 runs 14 residues. Germline V gene data show CDR1 as DFQATT and CDR2 as SNEGSKA (reference sequence). V lost 1 base, J lost 3 bases, and 5 bases stayed unmatched. The CDR3 nucleotides read TGCAGTGCTAGAGCAGGGGGTGCGGACTATGGCTACACCTTC. It translates to CSARAGGADYGYTF.

In this sample, this clonotype turned up a few times. The chain links TRBV20-1 to TRBJ2-3; 10 bases are a match to TRBD2. This CDR3 has 14 amino acids. Germline V lookup: CDR1 DFQATT, CDR2 SNEGSKA (reference sequence). The V segment lost 6 bases and the J segment 4 bases; nucleotides outside the gene matches: 7. CDR3 coding DNA: TGCAGTGCCAGCGGGAGGGGGGAGTCAGATACGCAGTATTTT. It is translated as CSASGRGESDTQYF.

The table lists this clonotype with a few counts. This chain connects TRBV20-1 to TRBJ2-7, with 11 bases identical to TRBD2. This CDR3 region has 13 residues. J lost 11 bases, V lost 6 bases, and 12 bases had no gene match. Germline-derived CDR1 and CDR2 are DFQATT and SNEGSKA (reference sequence). Here the CDR3 DNA reads TGCAGTGCCACCGGGACTAGCGGACAACGGGAGTACTTC. Protein sequence: CSATGTSGQREYF.

V usage is TRBV20-1 and J usage is TRBJ2-2; D is uncertain. CDR3 length: 12 residues. The germline V and J ends were trimmed by 2 bases and 6 bases, with 7 bases remaining between them. The germline CDR1 and CDR2 sequences are DFQATT and SNEGSKA (reference sequence). The CDR3 DNA follows: TGCAGTGCTAGATTTCGGTCCGGGGAGCTGTTTTTT. Its translation is CSARFRSGELFF.

In this sample, this clonotype turned up a few times. The gene calls are TRBV24-1 and TRBJ2-6; D unresolved. The CDR3 extends over 15 amino acids. V lost 4 bases and J lost 0, with 6 bases in between. Germline assignment: CDR1 KGHDR and CDR2 SFDVKD. The CDR3 sequence: CATSDPFSGANVLTF. The CDR3 coding sequence is TGTGCCACCAGTGACCCCTTCTCTGGGGCCAACGTCCTGACTTTC.

This clonotype turned up a few times. The chain combines TRBV27 with TRBJ2-1; D is ambiguous. CDR3 length equals 15 residues. The germline CDR1 and CDR2 sequences are MNHEY and SMNVEV (reference sequence). Trimming pared 1 base from V and 0 bases from J, leaving 7 bases between. The CDR3 is CASSLFVDSYNEQFF. CDR3 DNA sequence: TGTGCCAGCAGTTTATTTGTGGACTCCTACAATGAGCAGTTCTTC.

The chain uses TRBV6-1 and TRBJ1-3; D perhaps matches TRBD1 (5 bases). In germline, CDR1 is MNHNS, CDR2 SASEGT. With 7 bases removed from V and 0 bases from J, the gap between germline ends came to 13 bases. The CDR3 spans 15 residues. CDR3 sequence reads: CASKGQAVSGNTIYF. As DNA, the CDR3 is TGTGCCAGCAAGGGGCAGGCCGTCTCTGGAAACACCATATATTTT.

This clonotype was recorded a few times. The chain joins TRBV28 to TRBJ1-2; D is uncertain. V was pared by 6 bases and J by 4 bases, with 15 bases between. Germline V gives CDR1 MDHEN, CDR2 SYDVKM. CDR3 length equals 14 residues. The CDR3 DNA follows: TGTGCCAGCAGGCCCGAGGTGGCAGCCTATGGCTACACCTTC. Protein sequence: CASRPEVAAYGYTF.

The chain combines TRBV5-6 with TRBJ2-5, with a possible D match to TRBD1 (5 bases). The V gene's germline CDR1 is SGHDT and CDR2 YYEEEE. V was cut by 4 bases and J by 7 bases, with 14 bases left in between. The CDR3 runs 13 residues. The CDR3 DNA reads TGTGCCAGCAGCCTGCTGGGGCGAGGGACCCAGTACTTC. Its translation: CASSLLGRGTQYF.

This clonotype was observed a handful of times. The chain joins TRBV6-1 to TRBJ1-6; D gene uncertain. The CDR3 totals 12 residues. Trimming removed 8 bases from V and 13 bases from J, with 15 bases in between. From germline, CDR1 is MNHNS and CDR2 SASEGT. For the CDR3, the DNA is TGTGCCAGCCAGACGGGTTTTAAGCCCCTCCACTTT. This gives the protein CASQTGFKPLHF.

V gene TRBV20-1 combines with J gene TRBJ2-7; weak D call: TRBD2 (5 bases). CDR3 length: 14 residues. V dropped 7 bases and J dropped 4 bases, with 20 bases sitting between them. Looked up from germline, CDR1 is DFQATT and CDR2 is SNEGSKA (reference sequence). This CDR3 reads CSVPLRGSSYEQYF. CDR3 bases: TGCAGTGTCCCGTTACGTGGGAGTTCTTACGAGCAGTACTTC.

V and J are TRBV5-6 and TRBJ2-7; D is unclear. The germline V gene has CDR1 SGHDT and CDR2 YYEEEE. Trimming cost V 4 bases and J 3 bases, with 14 bases left between them. The CDR3 has 14 residues. The CDR3 reads CASSPVERNYEQYF. The CDR3 DNA sequence: TGTGCCAGCAGCCCGGTGGAGCGTAACTACGAGCAGTACTTC.